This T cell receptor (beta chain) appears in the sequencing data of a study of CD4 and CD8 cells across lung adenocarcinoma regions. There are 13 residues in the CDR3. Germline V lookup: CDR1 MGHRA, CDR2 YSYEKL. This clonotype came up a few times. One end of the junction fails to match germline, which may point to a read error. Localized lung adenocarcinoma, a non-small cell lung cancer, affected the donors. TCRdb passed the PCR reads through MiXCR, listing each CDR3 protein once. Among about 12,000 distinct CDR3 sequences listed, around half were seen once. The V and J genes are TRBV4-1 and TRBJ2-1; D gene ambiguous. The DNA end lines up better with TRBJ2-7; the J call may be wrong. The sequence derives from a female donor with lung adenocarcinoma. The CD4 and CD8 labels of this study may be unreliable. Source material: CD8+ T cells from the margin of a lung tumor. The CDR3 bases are TGCGCCAGCAGCCAAAAATTCTCCCACGAGCAGTACTTC. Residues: CASSQKFSHEQYF.